These 21 T cell receptor beta chains share one sample of origin, sequenced in a study of patients and donors after allogeneic stem cell transplantation. TCRdb fed the RT-PCR reads into MiXCR, producing one record per CDR3 protein. The repertoire holds a few hundred thousand distinct CDR3 sequences, 35% to 45% seen once, with 11% in the top ten. The sequenced sample consisted of blood, either unsorted or a sorted T cell fraction (not recorded which). The receptors stem from a human donor who was either an allogeneic HSCT recipient or a stem cell or donor lymphocyte infusion donor (not recorded which). It is not recorded whose cells these are; they may come from a transplant donor.

The CDR3 is CASSLDGNEKLFF. For the CDR3, the DNA is TGTGCCAGCAGCTTGGACGGGAATGAAAAACTGTTTTTT. The V call is TRBV7-9, the J call TRBJ1-4; D remains ambiguous. From germline, CDR1 is SEHNR and CDR2 FQNEAQ (reference sequence). V was clipped by 3 bases and J by 5 bases, with 7 bases between them. The CDR3 spans 13 residues. The variable domain in full, with the rest retrieved from reference TRBV7-9 and TRBJ1-4, is DTGVSQNPRHKITKRGQNVTFRCDPISEHNRLYWYRQTLGQGPEFLTYFQNEAQLEKSRLLSDRFSAERPKGSFSTLEIQRTEQGDSAMYLCASSLDGNEKLFFGSGTQLSVL.

The chain uses TRBV2 and TRBJ2-4; TRBD2 matches 8 bases. CDR1 and CDR2 from the germline V gene are SNHLY and FYNNEI. The CDR3 is made up of 15 amino acids. V lost 6 bases and J lost 0; bases outside the gene matches: 4. Here the CDR3 DNA reads TGTGCCAGCAGCCCCGGGGGGGAAGCCAAAAACATTCAGTACTTC. It codes for CASSPGGEAKNIQYF.

V and J are TRBV5-6 and TRBJ1-1; TRBD1 might be the D (6 bases). The V end lost 4 bases, the J end lost 1 base, and 14 bases lay between the germline ends. Germline lookup yields CDR1 SGHDT and CDR2 YYEEEE. The CDR3 covers 15 residues. CDR3 DNA: TGTGCCAGCAGCCGGGGGCCCTGGGGGAACACTGAAGCTTTCTTT. This sequence encodes CASSRGPWGNTEAFF.

The table lists this clonotype with a few counts. The V call is TRBV7-9, the J call TRBJ1-4; 8 bases match TRBD1. Germline assignment: CDR1 SEHNR and CDR2 FQNEAQ (reference sequence). The CDR3 contains 15 residues. V lost 5 bases, J lost 2 bases, and 4 bases stayed unmatched. CDR3 DNA: TGTGCCAGCAGCCGGCGGACAGGGACTAATGAAAAACTGTTTTTT. It codes for CASSRRTGTNEKLFF.

This clonotype has only a few counts. The chain links TRBV20-1 to TRBJ1-4; D is uncertain. Germline CDR1 and CDR2: DFQATT and SNEGSKA (reference sequence). The ends were cut back, 6 bases at V and 0 bases at J, with 8 bases in the middle. The CDR3 covers 13 residues. CDR3 sequence: CSAKRSTNEKLFF. The CDR3 bases are TGCAGTGCCAAACGGTCAACTAATGAAAAACTGTTTTTT.

This chain uses TRBV12-3 or TRBV12-4 with TRBJ1-2, with TRBD1 as a possible D gene (6 bases). Trimming left V 6 bases short and J 8 bases short, with 16 bases between. The CDR3 contains 13 residues. CDR3 sequence (DNA): TGTGCCAGCAGATCCGGGACAAGAGCGGGCTACACCTTC. Translation: CASRSGTRAGYTF.

V and J are TRBV11-2 and TRBJ1-2; 7 nucleotides match TRBD1. V dropped 2 bases and J dropped 6; count of bases not matched to a gene: 15. CDR1 is SGHAT, CDR2 FQNNGV, per germline. The CDR3 is 17 residues long. CDR3 sequence: CASSLLAGGDFPNGYTF. The CDR3 DNA follows: TGTGCCAGCAGCTTACTGGCAGGGGGAGACTTCCCTAATGGCTACACCTTC. The full variable domain, in which reference TRBV11-2 and TRBJ1-2 provide the parts outside the CDR3, is EAGVAQSPRYKIIEKRQSVAFWCNPISGHATLYWYQQILGQGPKLLIQFQNNGVVDDSQLPKDRFSAERLKGVDSTLKIQPAKLEDSAVYLCASSLLAGGDFPNGYTFGSGTRLTVV.

The chain is built from TRBV20-1 and TRBJ1-1; 8 nucleotides line up with TRBD1. The CDR3 covers 15 residues. The trim removed 4 bases at V and 5 bases at J, leaving 12 bases unmatched. Germline V gene lookup returns CDR1 DFQATT and CDR2 SNEGSKA (reference sequence). The CDR3 DNA is TGCAGTGCTATCCGCCGACAGGGGAGAGGTACTGAAGCTTTCTTT. Protein sequence: CSAIRRQGRGTEAFF.

The V and J genes are TRBV7-2 and TRBJ1-1; the D gene is possibly TRBD1 (5 bases). CDR1 and CDR2 (germline): SGHTA, FQGNSA. The CDR3 contains 15 residues. Between the trimmed V and J ends, which lost 1 base and 0 bases, there was a span of 9 bases. Here the CDR3 DNA reads TGTGCCAGCAGCTTAGGACAGACTCTGAACACTGAAGCTTTCTTT. It encodes CASSLGQTLNTEAFF.

In its sample, this clonotype was seen many times. The chain has TRBV7-2 and TRBJ1-1; no firm D call. The CDR3 covers 13 residues. Germline V gene lookup returns CDR1 SGHTA and CDR2 FQGNSA. The V gene lost 3 bases and the J gene lost 1 base, with 6 bases spanning the gap. The CDR3 reads CASSFSENTEAFF. The CDR3 region has the DNA TGTGCCAGCAGCTTCTCGGAGAACACTGAAGCTTTCTTT.

The sample holds a few counts of this clonotype. The rearrangement uses TRBV12-3 or TRBV12-4 and TRBJ1-6; D is unclear. This CDR3 spans 14 amino acids. The V and J ends lost 7 bases and 7 bases respectively, with 14 bases between them. CDR3 sequence: CASTPRLKNSPLHF. The CDR3 DNA reads as TGTGCCAGCACCCCGAGACTAAAAAATTCACCCCTCCACTTT.

There are a few counts of this clonotype. CDR3 sequence: CASSLESGRGKTDTQYF. Here the CDR3 DNA reads TGCGCCAGCAGCTTGGAGTCGGGCAGGGGCAAGACAGATACGCAGTATTTT. The rearrangement links TRBV5-1 to TRBJ2-3; a weak D match, TRBD1 (6 bases). The CDR3 runs 17 residues. V was clipped by 0 bases and J by 3 bases, with 17 bases between them. Germline V gene sequence: CDR1 SGHRS, CDR2 YFSETQ.

The chain links TRBV29-1 to TRBJ1-5; D is unclear. V lost 5 bases, J lost 6 bases, and 14 bases lay in between. From germline, CDR1 is SQVTM and CDR2 ANQGSEA. The CDR3 has 13 amino acids. The CDR3 reads CSVSGVRGQPQHF. CDR3 bases: TGCAGCGTTAGCGGGGTTCGTGGTCAGCCCCAGCATTTT.

The chain couples TRBV6-4 to TRBJ2-6, with D maybe TRBD1 (6 bases). This CDR3 has 15 residues. Germline loops: CDR1 MRHNA, CDR2 SNTAGT. Trimming took off 6 bases at V and 4 bases at J, with 13 bases between the two ends. CDR3 bases: TGTGCCAGCAGCGCAGGGGCCGGAGGGGCCAACGTCCTGACTTTC. This gives the protein CASSAGAGGANVLTF.

The chain has TRBV20-1 and TRBJ2-4; tentatively, D is TRBD2 (5 bases). Trimming removed 6 bases from V and 6 bases from J, with 15 bases in between. The CDR3 runs to 13 residues. CDR1 is DFQATT, CDR2 SNEGSKA, per germline (reference sequence). CDR3 coding DNA: TGCAGTGCAAGGGCGAGGACTTCAAACATTCAGTACTTC. Its protein product is CSARARTSNIQYF.

This clonotype was seen more than once but under ten times. The V and J genes are TRBV4-2 and TRBJ1-2; D not resolved. From germline, CDR1 is LGHNA and CDR2 YNFKEQ. The CDR3 extends over 14 amino acids. V lost 1 base, J lost 0 bases, and 6 bases lay in between. This CDR3 is CASSQARTNYGYTF. The CDR3 DNA is TGTGCCAGCAGCCAAGCCCGAACTAACTATGGCTACACCTTC.

The J gene is TRBJ2-1, the V gene TRBV4-1; D unresolved. V was pared by 3 bases and J by 1 base, with 10 bases between. Germline V gene lookup returns CDR1 MGHRA and CDR2 YSYEKL. The CDR3 contains 15 residues. CDR3 in amino acids: CASSHRAESYNEQFF. CDR3 coding DNA: TGCGCCAGCAGCCATCGGGCAGAATCCTACAATGAGCAGTTCTTC.

Concerning this clonotype itself: No conserved phenylalanine or tryptophan ends this CDR3, so it is likely a read error. V gene TRBV4-2 combines with J gene TRBJ2-3; D gene uncertain. Trimming removed 6 bases at V and 4 bases at J, with 14 bases between. The germline gives CDR1 LGHNA, CDR2 YNFKEQ. The CDR3 length is 14 residues. The DNA of the CDR3 is TGTGCCAGCAGTCGGGCGGCTGGGGCAGATACGCAGTATATT. Translating gives CASSRAAGADTQYI.

Only a few counts were recorded for this clonotype. The V gene is TRBV6-1, the J gene TRBJ1-3; D is unresolved. Trimming left V 2 bases short and J 5 bases short, with 16 bases between. Germline CDR1 reads MNHNS; CDR2 reads SASEGT. The CDR3 contains 16 residues. DNA for the CDR3: TGTGCCAGCAGTGAACCCTATACGGACGCCCGAAACACCATATATTTT. The encoded protein is CASSEPYTDARNTIYF.

The rearrangement uses TRBV2 and TRBJ2-6; D gene ambiguous. The CDR3 is 12 residues long. Trimming stripped 8 bases from V and 2 bases from J, with 4 bases between. CDR1 is SNHLY, CDR2 FYNNEI, per germline. CDR3 DNA: TGTGCCAGCCGAACTGGGGCCAACGTCCTGACTTTC. This sequence encodes CASRTGANVLTF.

V usage is TRBV20-1 and J usage is TRBJ2-2; TRBD1 or TRBD2 may be the D gene (7 bases each). Trimming shortened V by 0 bases and J by 5 bases, and 22 bases separated the two germline ends. Per the germline V gene, CDR1 is DFQATT and CDR2 is SNEGSKA (reference sequence). The CDR3 consists of 18 residues. CDR3 nucleotide sequence: TGCAGTGCTAGAGATTCCCTGGGGGGGACAGCGCAGACCGGGGAGCTGTTTTTT. It specifies CSARDSLGGTAQTGELFF.